This T cell receptor beta chain originates from a study of post-analysis software for immune sequencing data. In the case of this clonotype: Its antigen is as yet unknown.

Carried by the TCR beta cDNA libraries were unique molecular identifiers. The T cell input of 1 to 10 million gave around 450,000 cDNA molecules. TCRdb re-called the PCR reads through MiXCR, storing one row per CDR3 protein. The sample lists fewer than 900,000 distinct CDR3 sequences; roughly 46% were seen once. Overall study findings and caveats: In patients, TRBV5-6, TRBV5-1 and TRBV20-1 belonged to roughly five TRBV segments found more frequently than in controls.

The CDR3 is 15 amino acids. Trimming cost V 0 bases and J 5 bases, with 13 bases left between them. Germline V gene sequence: CDR1 LGHNA, CDR2 YSLEER. This clonotype was sampled from a girl aged 5-17 years with multiple sclerosis. The chain recombines TRBV4-3 with TRBJ2-5; TRBD1 is a possible D gene (6 bases). The sample consisted of blood. Here the CDR3 DNA reads TGCGCCAGCAGCCAAGATAGGGGGTTGGGGGAGACCCAGTACTTC. Its translation: CASSQDRGLGETQYF.